This entry concerns a single T cell receptor (beta chain). Its target is not known. This CDR3 has 12 residues. V lost 4 bases and J lost 1, with 5 bases in between. These data belong to a study of T cell responses to AZD1222 COVID-19 vaccine. Profiled with immunoSEQ multiplex PCR; TCRdb holds only in-frame clones, not every one. The sample carries approximately 140,000 clones, less than 95% recorded once. Broader study findings: Baseline seropositivity characterized only a handful of AZD1222 recipients. Reports say nearly half of spike-specific TCRs go after unmutated variant regions.

The clonotype was recovered from an adult who received the MenACWY meningococcal vaccine as a control. Sequenced here: peripheral blood, sampled 28 days after the second dose of the MenACWY control vaccine. The rearrangement joins TRBV12-3 or TRBV12-4 to TRBJ2-7; D not resolved. The CDR3: CASSSRSYEQYF. CDR3 coding DNA: TGTGCCAGCAGTTCTCGGTCCTACGAGCAGTACTTC.